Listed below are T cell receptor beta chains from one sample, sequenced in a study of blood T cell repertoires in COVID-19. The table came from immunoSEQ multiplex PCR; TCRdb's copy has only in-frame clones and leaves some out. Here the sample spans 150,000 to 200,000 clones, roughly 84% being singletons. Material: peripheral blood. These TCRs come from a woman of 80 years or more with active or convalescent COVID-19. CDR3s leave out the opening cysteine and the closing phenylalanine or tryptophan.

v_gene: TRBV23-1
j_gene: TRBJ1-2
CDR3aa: ASTLRGGTPWGYT

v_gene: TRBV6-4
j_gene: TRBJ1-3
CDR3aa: ASSGGTGLGGNTIY

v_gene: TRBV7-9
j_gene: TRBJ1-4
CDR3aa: ASSFKGVIANEKLF

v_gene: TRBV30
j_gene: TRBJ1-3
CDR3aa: AWSKIPGQRNTIY

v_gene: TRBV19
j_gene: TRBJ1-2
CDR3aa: AIQGLTGYT

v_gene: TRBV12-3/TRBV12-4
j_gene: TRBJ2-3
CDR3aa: ASRAGGTDTQY

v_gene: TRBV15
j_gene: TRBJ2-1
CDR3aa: ATSAQRQRGSYNEQF

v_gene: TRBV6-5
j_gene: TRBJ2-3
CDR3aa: ASRRQVGDTQY

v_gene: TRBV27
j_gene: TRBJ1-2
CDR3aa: ASSQRPGQTLRGYT

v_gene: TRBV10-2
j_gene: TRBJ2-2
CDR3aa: ASSWGRNTGELF

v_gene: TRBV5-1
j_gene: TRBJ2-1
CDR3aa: ASSQDGDRGGEQF

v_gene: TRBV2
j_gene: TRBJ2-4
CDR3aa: ASSPGQLAKNIQY

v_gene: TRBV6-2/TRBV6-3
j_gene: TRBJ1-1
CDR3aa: ASSYAGTGNTEAF

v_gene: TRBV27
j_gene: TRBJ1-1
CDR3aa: ASSSGGEAF

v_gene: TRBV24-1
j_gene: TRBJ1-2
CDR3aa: ATSDGSRNYGYT

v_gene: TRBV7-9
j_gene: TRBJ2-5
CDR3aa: ASSQKTGISETQY

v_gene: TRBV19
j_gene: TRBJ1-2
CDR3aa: ASRTGSVLYGYT

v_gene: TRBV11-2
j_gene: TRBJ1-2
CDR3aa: ASSPRGGTYYGYT

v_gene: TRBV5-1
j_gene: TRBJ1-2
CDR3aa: ASRLGGAEGGYT

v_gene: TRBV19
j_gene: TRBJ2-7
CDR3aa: ASSIVRTGAYEQY

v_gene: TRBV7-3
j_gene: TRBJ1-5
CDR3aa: ASSPPPDTANQPQH

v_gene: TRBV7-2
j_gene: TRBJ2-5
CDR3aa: ASSLKASGDWVGTQY

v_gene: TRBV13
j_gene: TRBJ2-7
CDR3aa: ASQRSGAPSYEQY

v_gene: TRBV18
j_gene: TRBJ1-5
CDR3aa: ASSPGQGLINQPQH

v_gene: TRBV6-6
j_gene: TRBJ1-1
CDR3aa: ASSYRGMAF

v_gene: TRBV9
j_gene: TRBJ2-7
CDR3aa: ASSAQLPGQSFYEQY

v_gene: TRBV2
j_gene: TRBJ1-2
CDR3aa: ASIRSQGNYGYT

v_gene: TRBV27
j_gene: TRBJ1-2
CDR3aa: ASTGGRGYGYT

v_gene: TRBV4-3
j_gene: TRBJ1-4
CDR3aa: ASSQDSVRQGGEKLF

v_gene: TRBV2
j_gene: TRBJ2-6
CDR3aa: ASSRTGGPSGANVLT

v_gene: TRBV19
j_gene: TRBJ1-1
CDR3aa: ASRTDRNTEAF